This is a list of T cell receptor beta chains from one sample in a study of shared clonotypes between healthy human individuals. The method was immunoSEQ multiplex PCR; TCRdb's version includes in-frame clones alone and lacks a portion of them. The sample has under 1,100,000 clones, about 75% seen once. The sample consisted of memory CD4+ T cells sorted from blood. The origin of the receptors is a man aged 18 to 29 in good health. The CDR3 runs from the conserved cysteine through the conserved F or W. A D gene is named only where the DNA matches it firmly. Clone size is given for some rows only: seen once, a few or many times, or a class if the clone is expanded.

j_call v_call clone_size d_call cdr3_nt cdr3_aa
TRBJ1-4 TRBV25-1 - - TGTGCCAGCCGTCGGGACATTTCAGAAAAACTGTTTTTT CASRRDISEKLFF
TRBJ1-2 TRBV10-3 - - TGTGCCATCAGCCTACAGGGAGGCTATGGCTACACCTTC CAISLQGGYGYTF
TRBJ2-5 TRBV11-2 - - TGTGCCAGCAGCTTAGACCCCCCCTTTGTGACCGATCAAGAGACCCAGTACTTC CASSLDPPFVTDQETQYF
TRBJ2-1 TRBV7-9 - - TGTGCCAGCAGCTTACGACTAGGTAGGAATGAGCAGTTCTTC CASSLRLGRNEQFF
TRBJ2-7 TRBV30 - TRBD2 TGTGCCTGGAGTGTCGGGAGGGGTTCCTACGAGCAGTACTTC CAWSVGRGSYEQYF
TRBJ1-5 TRBV5-5 - - TGTGCCAGCAGCTCGCAGGGGTATCAGCCCCAGCATTTT CASSSQGYQPQHF
TRBJ2-1 TRBV2 - - TGTGCCAGCAGTGGGGGTAGCGGCAAGAGCTCCTACAATGAGCAGTTCTTC CASSGGSGKSSYNEQFF
TRBJ2-1 TRBV4-1 - TRBD2 TGCGCCAGCAGCCAAGATTATGCGCGGGAGGGATCTGAGCAGTTCTTC CASSQDYAREGSEQFF
TRBJ1-1 TRBV5-1 - - TGCGCCAGCAGCACGGGACAAGGGACTGAAGCTTTCTTT CASSTGQGTEAFF
TRBJ2-7 TRBV6-1 - - TGTGCCAGCAGTGAAAAAGGCCTGTCTAGGCACGAGCAGTACTTC CASSEKGLSRHEQYF
TRBJ2-2 TRBV23-1 - - TGCGCCAGCAGTCAATTGGGACCGGGACCCAGGAACACCGGGGAGCTGTTTTTT CASSQLGPGPRNTGELFF
TRBJ2-3 TRBV9 - TRBD2 TGTGCCAGCAGCGCGAGCGGGAGGACCAGTGATACGCAGTATTTT CASSASGRTSDTQYF
TRBJ2-6 TRBV1 few - TGCACCAGCAGCCATAAGGGGTCTGGGGCCAACGTCCTGACTTTC CTSSHKGSGANVLTF
TRBJ2-1 TRBV25-1 - TRBD2 TGTGCCAGCAGTGCCGGGGGGGCCCTCAATGAGCAGTTCTTC CASSAGGALNEQFF
TRBJ2-1 TRBV4-1 - - TGCGCCAGCAGCTCCAGGACGGTCCCAACCTCCTACAATGAGCAGTTCTTC CASSSRTVPTSYNEQFF
TRBJ1-1 TRBV6-6 - - TGTGCCAGCAGTGAGTCGACGCACACCAACACTGAAGCTTTCTTT CASSESTHTNTEAFF
TRBJ2-7 TRBV10-3 - - TGTGCCACCGGGGGCTCGTCCTACGAGCAGTACTTC CATGGSSYEQYF
TRBJ1-6 TRBV27 - - TGTGCCAGCAGTTTATCGAAAGGGAATTCACCCCTCCACTTT CASSLSKGNSPLHF
TRBJ2-3 TRBV5-1 - - TGCGCCAGCAGCCAGGACTCTTTTAGCACAGATACGCAGTATTTT CASSQDSFSTDTQYF